The sequence of this T cell receptor (beta chain) was determined in a study of blood T cell repertoires in COVID-19. About the research overall: Researchers got acute and convalescent COVID-19 samples from the United States, Italy and Spain. T cells, B-cell-depleted T cells, or PBMCs provided the cDNA or gDNA that served as material.

Germline CDR1 reads SQVTM; CDR2 reads ANQGSEA. Trimming took 8 bases from V and 4 from J, leaving 9 bases between them. The CDR3 length is 12 residues. Original data processing: Estimated nucleated cell counts came from reference gene primer amplification. The data were produced by immunoSEQ multiplex PCR, yet TCRdb's version contains in-frame clones alone and is incomplete. V and J calls and clone size are given by that table; D and trimming were obtained from the DNA. This sample has some 150,000 clones, with about 79% found just once. Sequencing was done on a sample of peripheral blood. This receptor was identified in a woman in her fifties or sixties with acute or convalescent COVID-19. This chain links TRBV29-1 with TRBJ2-6; D is ambiguous. CDR3 loop: CSTLGGANVLTF. The CDR3 coding sequence is TGCAGCACCCTGGGCGGGGCCAACGTCCTGACTTTC.